The 16 T cell receptor beta chains below were found in one sample sequenced in a study of cytomegalovirus exposure and HLA in healthy donors. The study ran its PCR with 60 Vbeta and 13 Jbeta primers. Assay used: immunoSEQ multiplex PCR; TCRdb lists only in-frame clones, some missing. Among fewer than 90,000 clones listed, around 79% were seen once. The source material was PBMCs. The receptors were sampled from a female donor in good health and CMV-seronegative.

Concerning this clone: One end of the junction is discordant with germline, which a read error may explain. V is TRBV7-7 and J is TRBJ2-3, with D possibly TRBD2 on 6 matching bases. The germline V gene encodes CDR1 SSHAT and CDR2 FNYEAQ (reference sequence). This CDR3 contains 15 residues. CDR3 in DNA: TGTGCTAGCAGCTTAAGCGGGTCTAGCACAGATACGCAGTATTTT. Encoded protein: CASSLSGSSTDTQYF.

The chain uses TRBV2 and TRBJ2-5; D is possibly TRBD2 (5 bases). Trimming left V 8 bases short and J 5 bases short, with 12 bases between. Germline-derived CDR1 and CDR2 are SNHLY and FYNNEI. This CDR3 is 12 amino acids long. The DNA for the CDR3 is TGTGCCAGCTCGGTGGGAGAGGAGACCCAGTACTTC. This codes for CASSVGEETQYF.

The gene calls are TRBV7-9 and TRBJ1-3; 7 bases match TRBD1. Trimming took 6 bases from V and 4 from J; bases not matched to a gene: 6. The CDR3 loop spans 14 amino acids. Germline CDR1 is SEHNR and CDR2 is FQNEAQ (reference sequence). The CDR3 reads CASSLTGQGNTIYF. CDR3 sequence (DNA): TGTGCCAGCAGTTTGACAGGGCAAGGAAACACCATATATTTT.

V usage is TRBV28 and J usage is TRBJ2-1, with TRBD1 as a possible D gene (6 bases). The V gene's germline CDR1 is MDHEN and CDR2 SYDVKM. The CDR3 is 13 residues long. V was clipped by 4 bases and J by 4 bases, with 8 bases between them. This CDR3 reads CASSSQGYNEQFF. CDR3 DNA sequence: TGTGCCAGCAGTTCACAGGGATACAATGAGCAGTTCTTC.

The V call is TRBV7-9, the J call TRBJ1-2, with D unclear. This CDR3 region has 14 residues. V lost 5 bases, J lost 0 bases, and 10 bases lay in between. Germline values: CDR1 SEHNR, CDR2 FQNEAQ (reference sequence). The CDR3: CASSGLRANYGYTF. CDR3 DNA sequence: TGTGCCAGCAGCGGACTGAGAGCTAACTATGGCTACACCTTC.

In this sample, this clone turned up a few times. This chain joins TRBV28 and TRBJ1-4, with 9 nucleotides matching TRBD1. V shed 4 bases and J 3 bases; nucleotides not matched to a gene: 12. This CDR3 is built from 18 residues. The germline CDR1 and CDR2 sequences are MDHEN and SYDVKM. CDR3 residues: CASSSDRDRVLANEKLFF. Here the CDR3 DNA reads TGTGCCAGCAGTTCCGACCGGGACAGGGTGCTCGCTAATGAAAAACTGTTTTTT.

V gene TRBV30 combines with J gene TRBJ1-1; TRBD1 agrees at 7 bases. J lost 2 bases, V lost 4 bases, and 4 bases had no gene match. Germline CDR1 and CDR2: GTSNPN and SVGIG (reference sequence). The CDR3 has 13 amino acids. DNA for the CDR3: TGTGCCTGGACCCCAGGGGGAAACACTGAAGCTTTCTTT. It yields the protein CAWTPGGNTEAFF.

The chain carries TRBV9 and TRBJ1-1; TRBD1 might be the D (5 bases). The CDR3 totals 15 residues. Germline CDR1 SGDLS, CDR2 YYNGEE. V dropped 3 bases and J dropped 8 bases, with 20 bases sitting between them. The CDR3 nucleotides read TGTGCCAGCAGCGCGGTTAGGGGATCCCTCGGGGAAGCTTTCTTT. This encodes CASSAVRGSLGEAFF.

This clone has only a few counts. This chain uses TRBV5-6 with TRBJ1-1; no firm D call. The ends were cut back, 4 bases at V and 3 bases at J, with 13 bases in the middle. The CDR3 extends over 14 amino acids. Germline V gene lookup returns CDR1 SGHDT and CDR2 YYEEEE. CDR3 residues: CASSQVRADTEAFF. In nucleotides, the CDR3 is TGTGCCAGCAGCCAGGTCAGAGCGGACACTGAAGCTTTCTTT.

This sequence joins TRBV7-2 and TRBJ2-1; 8 bases are shared with TRBD1. Per germline, CDR1 SGHTA and CDR2 FQGNSA. The V and J ends lost 5 bases and 6 bases, in that order; junction bases with no gene match: 3. This CDR3 region has 13 residues. The CDR3 protein is CASSPDRANEQFF. CDR3 nucleotide sequence: TGTGCCAGCAGCCCGGACAGGGCCAATGAGCAGTTCTTC.

V gene TRBV7-9 combines with J gene TRBJ2-3, with D maybe TRBD1 (5 bases). The germline V gene encodes CDR1 SEHNR and CDR2 FQNEAQ (reference sequence). Trimming pared 6 bases from V and 3 bases from J, leaving 19 bases between. The CDR3 spans 16 residues. The CDR3 nucleotides read TGTGCCAGCAGTCTACGACAGTGGAGCGTAACAGATACGCAGTATTTT. Its translation: CASSLRQWSVTDTQYF.

The chain carries TRBV5-6 and TRBJ2-7, with a weak D call TRBD1 (6 bases). V gave up 3 bases and J gave up 1 base, with 11 bases separating them. Germline CDR1 reads SGHDT; CDR2 reads YYEEEE. There are 14 residues in the CDR3. CDR3 nucleotide sequence: TGTGCCAGCAGCTGGGCAACAGGGTCCTACGAGCAGTACTTC. This sequence encodes CASSWATGSYEQYF.

V and J are TRBV9 and TRBJ1-1, with 8 nucleotides matching TRBD1. The CDR3 contains 17 residues. V lost 4 bases to trimming and J lost 5 bases; unmatched junction nucleotides: 16. The germline V gene encodes CDR1 SGDLS and CDR2 YYNGEE. CDR3: CASSPRPLGQGRTEAFF. The CDR3 DNA reads as TGTGCCAGCAGCCCCCGCCCGTTAGGACAGGGACGGACTGAAGCTTTCTTT. The whole variable domain, filled in from reference TRBV9 and TRBJ1-1, reads DSGVTQTPKHLITATGQRVTLRCSPRSGDLSVYWYQQSLDQGLQFLIQYYNGEERAKGNILERFSAQQFPDLHSELNLSSLELGDSALYFCASSPRPLGQGRTEAFFGQGTRLTVV.

This clone has just a few counts. V and J are TRBV5-4 and TRBJ2-7; D remains ambiguous. Trimming pared 0 bases from V and 1 base from J, leaving 8 bases between. The CDR3 is made up of 14 amino acids. Germline lookup yields CDR1 SGHNT and CDR2 YYREEE (reference sequence). The CDR3 spells CASSLVGQSYEQYF. DNA for the CDR3: TGTGCCAGCAGCTTGGTTGGCCAGTCCTACGAGCAGTACTTC.

This chain connects TRBV7-3 to TRBJ2-1; TRBD2 agrees at 9 bases. The germline gives CDR1 SGHTA, CDR2 FQGTGA. There are 13 residues in the CDR3. The J segment lost 9 bases and the V segment lost 6 bases, leaving 6 bases of the junction unmatched. Here the CDR3 DNA reads TGTGCCAGCAGTTGGACTAGCGTCGGTGAGCAGTTCTTC. It yields the protein CASSWTSVGEQFF.

This clone has only one observation. The rearrangement links TRBV14 to TRBJ1-4; D remains ambiguous. The V gene lost 1 base and the J gene lost 0 bases, with 9 bases spanning the gap. Germline CDR1 SGHDN, CDR2 FVKESK. The CDR3 totals 16 residues. In DNA, the CDR3 is TGTGCCAGCAGCCAAGTGTCTTCGGCAACTAATGAAAAACTGTTTTTT. This sequence encodes CASSQVSSATNEKLFF.